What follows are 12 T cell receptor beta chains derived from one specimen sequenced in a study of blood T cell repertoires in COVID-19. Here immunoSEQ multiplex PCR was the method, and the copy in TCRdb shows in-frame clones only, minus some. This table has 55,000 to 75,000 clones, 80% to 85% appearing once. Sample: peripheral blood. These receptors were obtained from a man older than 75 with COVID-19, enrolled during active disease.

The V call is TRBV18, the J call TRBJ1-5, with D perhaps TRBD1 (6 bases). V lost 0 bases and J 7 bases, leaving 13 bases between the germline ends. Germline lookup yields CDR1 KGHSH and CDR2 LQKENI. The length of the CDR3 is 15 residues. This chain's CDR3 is CASSPPGSGEQPQHF. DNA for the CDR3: TGTGCCAGCTCACCACCGGGGTCAGGGGAACAGCCCCAGCATTTT.

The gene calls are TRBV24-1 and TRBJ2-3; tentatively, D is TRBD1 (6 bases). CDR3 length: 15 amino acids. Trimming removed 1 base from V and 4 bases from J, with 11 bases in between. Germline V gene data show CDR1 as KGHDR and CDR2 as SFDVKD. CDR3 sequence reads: CATSDFAGAADTQYF. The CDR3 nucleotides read TGTGCCACCAGTGATTTTGCAGGGGCGGCAGATACGCAGTATTTT.

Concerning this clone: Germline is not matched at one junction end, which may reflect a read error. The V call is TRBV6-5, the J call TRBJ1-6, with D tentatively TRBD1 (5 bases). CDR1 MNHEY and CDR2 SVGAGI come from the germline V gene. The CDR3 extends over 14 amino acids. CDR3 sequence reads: CASTGGIHNSPLHF. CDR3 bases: TGTGCTAGCACTGGGGGGATTCATAATTCACCCCTCCACTTT.

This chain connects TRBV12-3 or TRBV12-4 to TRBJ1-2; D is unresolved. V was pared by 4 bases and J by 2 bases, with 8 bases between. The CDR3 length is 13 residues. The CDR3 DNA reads TGTGCCAGCAGTTGGGCGGGGAACTATGGCTACACCTTC. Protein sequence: CASSWAGNYGYTF.

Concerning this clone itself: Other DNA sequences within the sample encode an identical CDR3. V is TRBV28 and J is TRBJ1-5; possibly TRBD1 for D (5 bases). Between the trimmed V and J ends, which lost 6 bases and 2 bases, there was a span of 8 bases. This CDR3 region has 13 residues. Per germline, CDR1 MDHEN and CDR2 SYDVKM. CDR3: CASRQGGNQPQHF. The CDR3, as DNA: TGTGCCAGCAGACAAGGGGGCAATCAGCCCCAGCATTTT.

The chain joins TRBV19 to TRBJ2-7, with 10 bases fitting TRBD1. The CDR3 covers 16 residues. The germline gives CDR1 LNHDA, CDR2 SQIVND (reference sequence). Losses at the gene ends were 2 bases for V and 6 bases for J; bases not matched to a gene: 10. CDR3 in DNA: TGTGCCAGTAGTATAACCACCGGGACAGGGGTCGGCGAGCAGTACTTC. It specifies CASSITTGTGVGEQYF.

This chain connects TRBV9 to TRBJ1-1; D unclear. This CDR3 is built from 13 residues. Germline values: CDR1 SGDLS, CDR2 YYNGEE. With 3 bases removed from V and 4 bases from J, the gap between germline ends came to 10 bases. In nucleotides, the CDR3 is TGTGCCAGCAGCGGAGGCCCTGGCACTGAAGCTTTCTTT. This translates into CASSGGPGTEAFF.

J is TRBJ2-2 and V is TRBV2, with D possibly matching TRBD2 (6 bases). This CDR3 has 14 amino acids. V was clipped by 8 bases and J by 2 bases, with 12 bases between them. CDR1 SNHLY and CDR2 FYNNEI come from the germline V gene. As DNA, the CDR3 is TGTGCCAGCCGTAGGGAGGTAAACACCGGGGAGCTGTTTTTT. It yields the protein CASRREVNTGELFF.

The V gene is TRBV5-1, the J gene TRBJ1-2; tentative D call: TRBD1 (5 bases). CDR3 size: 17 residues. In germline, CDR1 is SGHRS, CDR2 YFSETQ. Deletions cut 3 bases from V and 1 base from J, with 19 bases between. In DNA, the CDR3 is TGCGCCAGCAGCTCCGGGCCCGCCGGGGGTTTTAACTATGGCTACACCTTC. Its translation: CASSSGPAGGFNYGYTF.

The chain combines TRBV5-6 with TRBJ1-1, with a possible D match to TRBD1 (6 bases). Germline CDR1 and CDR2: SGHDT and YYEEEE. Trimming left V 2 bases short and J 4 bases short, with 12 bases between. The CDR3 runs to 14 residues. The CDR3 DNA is TGTGCCAGCAGCTTCGGTCAGGGGAGCACTGAAGCTTTCTTT. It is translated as CASSFGQGSTEAFF.

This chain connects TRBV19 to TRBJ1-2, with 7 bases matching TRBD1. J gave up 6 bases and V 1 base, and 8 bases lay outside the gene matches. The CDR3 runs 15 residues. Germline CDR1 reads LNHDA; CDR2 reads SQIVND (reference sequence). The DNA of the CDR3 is TGTGCCAGTAGTATAGCTCAGACAGGGTTACATGGCTACACCTTC. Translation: CASSIAQTGLHGYTF.

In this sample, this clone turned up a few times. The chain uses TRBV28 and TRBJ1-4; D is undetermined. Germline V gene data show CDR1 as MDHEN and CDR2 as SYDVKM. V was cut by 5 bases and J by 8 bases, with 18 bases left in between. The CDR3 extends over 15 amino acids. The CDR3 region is CASSPFDGEHEKLFF. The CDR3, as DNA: TGTGCCAGCAGTCCGTTCGACGGGGAACACGAAAAACTGTTTTTT. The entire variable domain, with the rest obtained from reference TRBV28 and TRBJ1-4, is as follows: DVKVTQSSRYLVKRTGEKVFLECVQDMDHENMFWYRQDPGLGLRLIYFSYDVKMKEKGDIPEGYSVSREKKERFSLILESASTNQTSMYLCASSPFDGEHEKLFFGSGTQLSVL.